This T cell receptor (beta chain) appears in the sequencing data of a study of shared clonotypes between healthy human individuals. General observations from the study: It was only blood that was sampled, and tissue repertoires likely differ. Larger estimated richness was generally seen in naive subsets than in memory subsets.

Notes on this clone: As yet, its antigen is unknown.

The protocol was immunoSEQ multiplex PCR, while the TCRdb copy is restricted to in-frame clones and leaves out a portion. Of 2 million to 3 million clones listed, approximately 92% were seen once; the top ten hold around 0.14%. Deletions cut 2 bases from V and 4 bases from J, with 10 bases between. The CDR3 extends over 14 amino acids. CDR1 LGHNA and CDR2 YSLEER come from the germline V gene. The specimen sequenced was naive CD4+ T cells sorted from blood. The sample's subset: CD45RA+ positively selected. This TCR came from a man between 18 and 29 years old in good health. This chain links TRBV4-3 with TRBJ2-3, with D possibly matching TRBD1 (5 bases). The CDR3 DNA reads as TGCGCCAGCAGCCAAAGCTTACAGGCAGATACGCAGTATTTT. Translation gives CASSQSLQADTQYF.